The next 23 T cell receptor beta chains were all read from a single sample in a study of regulatory T cells in long-lasting Graves disease. The time point here: newly diagnosed GD, antithyroid drugs for less than 3 months. RNA from PBMCs was the source of the TCR library. With iRepertoire HTBI primers and Arm-PCR of CDR3 regions, TCR beta libraries were built. From the multiplex PCR reads, TCRdb called clonotypes with MiXCR, one entry per CDR3 protein. The sample lists some 250,000 distinct CDR3 sequences, 15% to 20% seen once, with around 13% in the top ten. The sample was also linked to a second study, of T cells in Graves' hyperthyroidism and ophthalmopathy.

Sequencing was performed on peripheral blood mononuclear cells (PBMCs), taken at new diagnosis, from a patient treated with antithyroid drugs. Source of these receptors: a woman in her twenties or thirties with Graves disease.

This clonotype was seen repeatedly, ten times or more. Here the CDR3 reads CASSQGTETSYEQYF. DNA of the CDR3: TGCGCCAGCAGCCAAGGGACAGAGACCTCCTACGAGCAGTACTTC. This chain connects TRBV4-1 to TRBJ2-7; D might be TRBD1 (6 bases). The V gene lost 1 base and the J gene lost 0 bases, with 10 bases spanning the gap. CDR3 length equals 15 residues. The V gene's germline CDR1 is MGHRA and CDR2 YSYEKL.

This clonotype was seen repeatedly, ten times or more. V usage is TRBV20-1 and J usage is TRBJ2-2; D unclear. The CDR3 is 14 residues long. CDR1 and CDR2 (germline): DFQATT, SNEGSKA (reference sequence). The V gene lost 3 bases and the J gene lost 6 bases, with 14 bases spanning the gap. The CDR3 nucleotides read TGCAGTGCTAGGGGCCGTTGGCAGTCCGGGGAGCTGTTTTTT. It yields the protein CSARGRWQSGELFF.

Details on this clonotype: This sequence may be a read error, since a much larger clone differs from it by one base. The V call is TRBV4-2, the J call TRBJ2-1; perhaps TRBD1 as D (6 bases). Germline V gene lookup returns CDR1 LGHNA and CDR2 YNFKEQ. CDR3 length: 17 residues. CDR3 coding DNA: TGTGTCAGCACTGGACAGAGACCTTCGTTCTCCTACAATGAGCAGTTCTTC. The encoded protein is CVSTGQRPSFSYNEQFF.

The table lists this clonotype with many counts. V gene TRBV6-5 combines with J gene TRBJ1-1; D might be TRBD1 (5 bases). The CDR3 runs to 16 residues. V was shortened by 1 base and J by 0 bases, with 12 bases between the two germline ends. Germline assignment: CDR1 MNHEY and CDR2 SVGAGI. Written as DNA, the CDR3 is TGTGCCAGCAGTTACTTTGGAGGGGCAGTGAACACTGAAGCTTTCTTT. It translates to CASSYFGGAVNTEAFF.

This chain joins TRBV6-1 and TRBJ1-5, with a weak D call TRBD1 (5 bases). Trimming left V 6 bases short and J 2 bases short, with 11 bases between. CDR3 length: 14 residues. Per the germline V gene, CDR1 is MNHNS and CDR2 is SASEGT. CDR3 coding DNA: TGTGCCAGCAGACAGGTTAGTGGCAATCAGCCCCAGCATTTT. Residues: CASRQVSGNQPQHF.

This clonotype was counted at least ten times. CDR3: CASSQSNRSKYSNQPQHF. The CDR3 coding sequence is TGTGCCAGCAGCCAATCAAACCGATCTAAGTATAGCAATCAGCCCCAGCATTTT. This chain joins TRBV3-1 and TRBJ1-5; D gene uncertain. The CDR3 loop spans 18 amino acids. With 2 bases removed from V and 0 bases from J, the gap between germline ends came to 17 bases. The germline gives CDR1 LGHDT, CDR2 YNNKEL (reference sequence).

This clonotype appeared many times. The rearrangement uses TRBV9 and TRBJ2-7; D not resolved. CDR3 length: 14 residues. CDR1 SGDLS and CDR2 YYNGEE come from the germline V gene. V gave up 0 bases and J gave up 3 bases, with 10 bases separating them. The CDR3 here is CASSVGGFSYEQYF. The CDR3 bases are TGTGCCAGCAGCGTAGGGGGTTTTAGCTACGAGCAGTACTTC.

This clonotype came up a few times. V and J are TRBV4-1 and TRBJ2-7; D ambiguous. Germline assignment: CDR1 MGHRA and CDR2 YSYEKL. CDR3 length equals 15 residues. V was pared by 4 bases and J by 4 bases, with 17 bases between. The DNA of the CDR3 is TGCGCCAGCAGCCGAGGACGGGCCGCCGATTACGAGCAGTACTTC. It translates to CASSRGRAADYEQYF.

The rearrangement uses TRBV2 and TRBJ2-3; D possibly corresponds to TRBD1 (6 bases). This CDR3 has 16 residues. V shed 4 bases and J shed 1 base, with 15 bases lying between them. Germline assignment: CDR1 SNHLY and CDR2 FYNNEI. CDR3 sequence reads: CASSVSLRGGTDTQYF. The DNA of the CDR3 is TGTGCCAGCAGTGTAAGTCTCAGGGGAGGCACAGATACGCAGTATTTT.

This clonotype was recorded many times. V usage is TRBV11-1 and J usage is TRBJ2-5; D is ambiguous. Trimming left V 2 bases short and J 7 bases short, with 14 bases between. From germline, CDR1 is SGHAT and CDR2 FQDESV (reference sequence). This CDR3 region has 14 residues. The CDR3 DNA follows: TGTGCCAGCAGCTTACTGGGATCGGGTTTGACCCAGTACTTC. This sequence encodes CASSLLGSGLTQYF.

This clonotype has a count of ten or more. J is TRBJ1-2 and V is TRBV2, with D possibly TRBD1 on 5 matching bases. This CDR3 has 14 residues. Germline V gene data show CDR1 as SNHLY and CDR2 as FYNNEI. Trimming stripped 1 base from V and 2 bases from J, with 8 bases between. CDR3 protein: CASSEGSGNYGYTF. The CDR3 DNA is TGTGCCAGCAGTGAAGGTTCAGGGAACTATGGCTACACCTTC.

In regard to this clonotype: The junction does not match germline at one end; this may be a read error. The chain carries TRBV5-1 and TRBJ2-3; TRBD2 aligns across 10 bases. From germline, CDR1 is SGHRS and CDR2 YFSETQ. The CDR3 covers 14 residues. CDR3 nucleotide sequence: TGCGCCAGCGGCTTGGGGACTAGCGTTGATACGCAGTATTTT. This encodes CASGLGTSVDTQYF.

This clonotype was seen at least ten times. An end of the junction does not agree with germline; a read error may underlie this. The gene calls are TRBV5-1 and TRBJ1-6, with D possibly TRBD1 on 5 matching bases. The CDR3 runs to 13 residues. Looked up from germline, CDR1 is SGHRS and CDR2 is YFSETQ. The CDR3 sequence is CASSLGGDSPLHF. CDR3 sequence (DNA): TGTGCCAGCAGCTTAGGAGGGGATTCACCCCTCCACTTT.

In its sample, this clonotype was seen many times. The genes are TRBV13 and TRBJ1-3; 8 bases match TRBD1. With V trimmed by 8 bases and J by 0 bases, 3 bases remained unmatched. The CDR3 loop spans 14 amino acids. The germline V gene has CDR1 PRHDT and CDR2 FYEKMQ (reference sequence). CDR3 bases: TGTGCCAGCCACGGACAGGGCTCTGGAAACACCATATATTTT. This encodes CASHGQGSGNTIYF.

At least ten counts were recorded for this clonotype. The chain recombines TRBV3-1 with TRBJ1-4, with a tentative D call TRBD1 (5 bases). Germline assignment: CDR1 LGHDT and CDR2 YNNKEL (reference sequence). V lost 0 bases and J lost 6, with 8 bases in between. The CDR3 runs to 14 residues. CDR3 region: CASSQEGRDEKLFF. The DNA for the CDR3 is TGTGCCAGCAGCCAAGAGGGGCGGGATGAAAAACTGTTTTTT.

This clonotype was recorded at least ten times. The gene calls are TRBV6-1 and TRBJ1-4; 9 bases fit TRBD1. The V gene's germline CDR1 is MNHNS and CDR2 SASEGT. The J segment lost 8 bases and the V segment lost 6 bases, leaving 16 bases of the junction unmatched. The CDR3 runs to 17 residues. CDR3 in amino acids: CASRHRDRDLVGEKLFF. The CDR3 bases are TGTGCCAGCAGACACCGGGACAGGGATTTGGTAGGCGAAAAACTGTTTTTT.

Notes on this clonotype: It differs at one base from a far larger clone, so likely a read error. This rearrangement joins TRBV7-8 to TRBJ1-5, with D perhaps TRBD1 (6 bases). The CDR3 length is 13 residues. V was cut by 4 bases and J by 7 bases, with 11 bases left in between. Germline loops: CDR1 SGHVS, CDR2 FQNEAQ. In DNA form, the CDR3 reads TGTGCCAGCAGCTGGGGGGCTGACCAGCCCCAGCATTTT. Protein product: CASSWGADQPQHF. The full variable domain, rest sourced from reference TRBV7-8 and TRBJ1-5, is GAGVSQSPRYKVAKRGQDVALRCDPISGHVSLFWYQQALGQGPEFLTYFQNEAQLDKSGLPSDRFFAERPEGSVSTLKIQRTQQEDSAVYLCASSWGADQPQHFGDGTRLSIL.

This clonotype showed up just a few times. Just one base apart from a much larger clone, this may be a read error. The chain carries TRBV7-9 and TRBJ2-1; 9 positions match TRBD2. Germline assignment: CDR1 SEHNR and CDR2 FQNEAQ (reference sequence). The CDR3 sequence is 18 residues long. The CDR3 DNA follows: TGTGCCCGCAGCTTAGTGGGTAGCGGGGGCGGTACTTACAATGAGCAGTTCTTC. It specifies CARSLVGSGGGTYNEQFF.

This clonotype was seen at least ten times. This chain connects TRBV3-1 to TRBJ1-1; perhaps TRBD1 as D (6 bases). Per germline, CDR1 LGHDT and CDR2 YNNKEL (reference sequence). Deletions cut 5 bases from V and 1 base from J, with 11 bases between. CDR3 length: 14 amino acids. The CDR3: CASSLWTANTEAFF. DNA of the CDR3: TGTGCCAGCAGCTTATGGACAGCGAACACTGAAGCTTTCTTT.

This clonotype has at least ten counts. The chain employs TRBV11-2 and TRBJ2-3; possibly TRBD2 for D (6 bases). Trimming left V 5 bases short and J 4 bases short, with 13 bases between. CDR3 length equals 14 residues. Germline loops: CDR1 SGHAT, CDR2 FQNNGV. For the CDR3, the DNA is TGTGCCAGCAGCCCCAGGCCTAGCGCAGATACGCAGTATTTT. Its protein is CASSPRPSADTQYF. Based on the CDR3 plus reference TRBV11-2 and TRBJ2-3, the full variable domain is EAGVAQSPRYKIIEKRQSVAFWCNPISGHATLYWYQQILGQGPKLLIQFQNNGVVDDSQLPKDRFSAERLKGVDSTLKIQPAKLEDSAVYLCASSPRPSADTQYFGPGTRLTVL.

This clonotype was detected ten times or more. The V call is TRBV7-2, the J call TRBJ1-6; no reliable D call. CDR3 length equals 15 residues. The germline gives CDR1 SGHTA, CDR2 FQGNSA. V was clipped by 3 bases and J by 2 bases, with 8 bases between them. CDR3 loop: CASSFGPAYNSPLHF. The CDR3 nucleotides read TGTGCCAGCAGCTTCGGACCGGCCTATAATTCACCCCTCCACTTT. Variable domain in full (rest from reference TRBV7-2 and TRBJ1-6): GAGVSQSPSNKVTEKGKDVELRCDPISGHTALYWYRQSLGQGLEFLIYFQGNSAPDKSGLPSDRFSAERTGGSVSTLTIQRTQQEDSAVYLCASSFGPAYNSPLHFGNGTRLTVT.

This clonotype has a count of ten or more. V gene TRBV27 combines with J gene TRBJ1-2; D ambiguous. The V end was cut by 9 bases, the J end by 1 base, with 6 bases between. There are 11 residues in the CDR3. The germline CDR1 and CDR2 sequences are MNHEY and SMNVEV (reference sequence). The CDR3 reads CASSDNYGYTF. CDR3 in DNA: TGTGCCAGTAGCGATAACTATGGCTACACCTTC.

The genes are TRBV19 and TRBJ2-7; the match to TRBD2 covers 8 bases. The CDR3 is made up of 15 amino acids. Germline V gene sequence: CDR1 LNHDA, CDR2 SQIVND (reference sequence). V was pared by 1 base and J by 0 bases, with 2 bases of the junction left unmatched. The CDR3 DNA reads TGTGCCAGTAGTATAGGTAGCGGGGACTCCTACGAGCAGTACTTC. Its protein product is CASSIGSGDSYEQYF. Looking up the rest from reference TRBV19 and TRBJ2-7 gives the full variable domain: DGGITQSPKYLFRKEGQNVTLSCEQNLNHDAMYWYRQDPGQGLRLIYYSQIVNDFQKGDIAEGYSVSREKKESFPLTVTSAQKNPTAFYLCASSIGSGDSYEQYFGPGTRLTVT.